Included here is one T cell receptor beta chain sequence, with context. Antigen: not known. These data belong to a study of cytomegalovirus exposure and HLA in healthy donors. Study findings and constraints: An observed cluster of highly shared sequence variants was recorded as a likely sequencing artifact. It was reported that the classifier diagnosed cytomegalovirus status with high specificity and sensitivity in both the original and validation cohorts. The presence/absence work took it that sequencing depth was about the same across donors. Reportedly, HLA-A and HLA-B alleles of most subjects were accurately predicted from TCR beta.

PCR used 60 Vbeta primers and 13 Jbeta primers. The method was immunoSEQ multiplex PCR; TCRdb's version includes in-frame clones alone and lacks a portion of them. The table includes 150,000 to 200,000 clones, roughly 70% detected once. This clonotype originated in a woman in her thirties or forties in good health and CMV-seropositive. Material: PBMCs.

The CDR3 DNA sequence: TGTGCCAGCAGTCCTCAGGGGGCTGTTGAAAAACTGTTTTTT. It specifies CASSPQGAVEKLFF. The J gene is TRBJ1-4, the V gene TRBV6-5; TRBD1 matches at 8 bases. CDR1 is MNHEY and CDR2 is SVGAGI in the germline V gene. Trimming at V came to 5 bases and at J to 7 bases, leaving 6 bases not matched to a gene. The CDR3 runs 14 residues.